This is a list of T cell receptor beta chains from one sample in a study of cytomegalovirus exposure and HLA in healthy donors. TCRdb's table, derived via immunoSEQ multiplex PCR, lists solely in-frame clones and lacks some. This table has over 150,000 clones, 65% to 80% appearing once. Sequencing was performed on PBMCs. All receptors derive from a man aged 18-30 years in good health and CMV-seronegative. Each CDR3 is given with its conserved first and last residue. D genes are given only for firm matches. Clone size appears in some rows only: once, few, many, or a class for an expanded clone.

>TRBJ1-4|NA|TRBV19|TRBD1
CASSAPGQGGGEKLFF
TGTGCCAGTAGTGCCCCCGGACAGGGGGGAGGTGAAAAACTGTTTTTT
>TRBJ2-1|NA|TRBV6-6|NA
CASSYAVNEQFF
TGTGCCAGCAGTTACGCAGTCAATGAGCAGTTCTTC
>TRBJ2-2|NA|TRBV2|TRBD2
CASNGQGLAGTGELFF
TGTGCCAGCAATGGGCAGGGACTAGCGGGTACCGGGGAGCTGTTTTTT
>TRBJ1-1|NA|TRBV15|TRBD1
CATSRAQTGGRSTEAFF
TGTGCCACCAGCAGAGCCCAGACAGGGGGCCGGAGCACTGAAGCTTTCTTT
>TRBJ2-1|NA|TRBV7-9|NA
CASSSNGRGNEQFF
TGTGCCAGCAGCTCGAACGGACGGGGGAATGAGCAGTTCTTC
>TRBJ2-3|NA|TRBV9|TRBD2
CASSPLAGSTDTQYF
TGTGCCAGCAGCCCCTTAGCGGGGAGCACAGATACGCAGTATTTT
>TRBJ1-2|NA|TRBV19|TRBD1
CASSTPGQGPANYGYTF
TGTGCCAGTAGTACCCCGGGACAGGGGCCCGCTAACTATGGCTACACCTTC
>TRBJ2-2|few|TRBV29-1|TRBD2
CSVGLGGTGELFF
TGCAGCGTTGGTTTGGGGGGGACCGGGGAGCTGTTTTTT
>TRBJ2-1|NA|TRBV14|NA
CASSQVLSNEQFF
TGTGCCAGCAGCCAAGTACTGAGCAATGAGCAGTTCTTC
>TRBJ1-1|NA|TRBV15|NA
CATSRGGDLAEAFF
TGTGCCACCAGCAGAGGGGGAGATCTCGCTGAAGCTTTCTTT
>TRBJ2-5|NA|TRBV6-1|TRBD1
CASSGKMTGAQGTQYF
TGTGCCAGCAGTGGGAAAATGACAGGGGCTCAGGGGACCCAGTACTTC
>TRBJ2-1|NA|TRBV6-6|NA
CASSYSRVYNEQFF
TGTGCCAGCAGTTACTCGCGGGTGTACAATGAGCAGTTCTTC
>TRBJ1-1|NA|TRBV18|TRBD1
CASSPPDRDTEAFF
TGTGCCAGCTCACCCCCTGACAGGGACACTGAAGCTTTCTTT
>TRBJ1-2|NA|TRBV7-2|TRBD1
CASSRTTGEAVGYGYTF
TGTGCCAGCAGCCGAACTACAGGGGAAGCAGTGGGGTATGGCTACACCTTC
>TRBJ2-2|NA|TRBV28|NA
CASRQSDIGELFF
TGTGCCAGCAGACAGTCGGATATCGGGGAGCTGTTTTTT
>TRBJ1-1|NA|TRBV6-4|NA
CASSDSAGKGPTEAFF
TGTGCCAGCAGTGACTCAGCGGGGAAAGGTCCCACTGAAGCTTTCTTT
>TRBJ1-2|NA|TRBV6-1|NA
CATTADRMGYTF
TGTGCCACCACAGCGGACAGAATGGGGTACACCTTC
>TRBJ2-3|NA|TRBV13|TRBD2
CASSWGGLAISDTQYF
TGTGCCAGCAGTTGGGGAGGACTAGCGATTTCAGATACGCAGTATTTT
>TRBJ2-2|NA|TRBV19|TRBD2
CASSNGLAGGIRTGELFF
TGTGCCAGTAGTAACGGACTAGCGGGGGGAATTAGAACCGGGGAGCTGTTTTTT
>TRBJ2-1|NA|TRBV7-3|NA
CASSFSGGFYNEQFF
TGTGCCAGCAGCTTCTCCGGGGGATTCTACAATGAGCAGTTCTTC
>TRBJ2-1|NA|TRBV11-2|NA
CASSLDRGAGTYNEQFF
TGTGCCAGCAGCTTAGATAGGGGTGCGGGGACCTACAATGAGCAGTTCTTC
>TRBJ1-2|NA|TRBV4-1|NA
CASSQENQGGAYGYTF
TGTGCCAGCAGCCAAGAAAACCAGGGAGGGGCCTATGGCTACACCTTC
>TRBJ1-1|few|TRBV7-9|NA
CASSLVGGGMNTEAFF
TGTGCCAGCAGCTTAGTCGGGGGAGGAATGAACACTGAAGCTTTCTTT
>TRBJ1-1|NA|TRBV6-5|NA
CASSYDSLNTEAFF
TGTGCCAGCAGTTACGACAGCTTGAACACTGAAGCTTTCTTT
>TRBJ1-2|NA|TRBV11-2|TRBD1
CASSLVPGGHYGYTF
TGTGCCAGCAGCTTAGTACCAGGGGGGCACTATGGCTACACCTTC
>TRBJ1-1|NA|TRBV19|TRBD1
CASSPRQGVSYTEAFF
TGTGCCAGTAGCCCCAGACAGGGGGTTTCCTACACTGAAGCTTTCTTT
>TRBJ1-1|NA|TRBV4-3|TRBD1
CASSQDFRGLRNTEAFF
TGCGCCAGCAGCCAAGATTTTAGGGGGCTGAGGAACACTGAAGCTTTCTTT
>TRBJ1-1|NA|TRBV9|TRBD1
CASSVVQGARTEAFF
TGTGCCAGCAGCGTAGTACAGGGGGCGCGTACTGAAGCTTTCTTT
>TRBJ1-6|NA|TRBV7-6|NA
CASSLAGEDYSPLHF
TGTGCCAGCAGCTTAGCAGGGGAAGACTATTCACCCCTCCACTTT
>TRBJ2-7|NA|TRBV7-2|NA
CASSATGISYEQYF
TGTGCCAGCAGCGCAACCGGGATCTCCTACGAGCAGTACTTC
>TRBJ1-1|once|TRBV10-3|TRBD1
CAISGQGNTEAFF
TGTGCCATCAGTGGACAGGGGAACACTGAAGCTTTCTTT
>TRBJ1-4|NA|TRBV7-2|TRBD1
CASRGPQGGKLFF
TGTGCCAGCCGAGGACCCCAGGGGGGAAAACTGTTTTTT
>TRBJ2-5|NA|TRBV27|TRBD2
CASSLKRTSGGVRQETQYF
TGTGCCAGCAGTTTAAAGAGGACTAGCGGGGGGGTTCGACAAGAGACCCAGTACTTC
>TRBJ2-1|NA|TRBV7-9|TRBD1
CASSPTTGLNEQFF
TGTGCCAGCAGCCCGACGACAGGGCTAAATGAGCAGTTCTTC
>TRBJ2-7|NA|TRBV7-9|NA
CASSLSPGQSSYEQYF
TGTGCCAGCAGCTTAAGCCCGGGACAAAGCTCCTACGAGCAGTACTTC
>TRBJ1-2|NA|TRBV23-1|TRBD1
CASSQTGGYGYTF
TGCGCCAGCAGTCAAACAGGGGGCTATGGCTACACCTTC
>TRBJ2-7|NA|TRBV28|NA
CASSWVAREDEQYF
TGTGCCAGCAGTTGGGTCGCCCGAGAGGACGAGCAGTACTTC
>TRBJ1-3|few|TRBV6-1|NA
CASRESGATISGNTIYF
TGTGCCAGCAGAGAATCAGGGGCTACCATCTCTGGAAACACCATATATTTT
>TRBJ2-7|NA|TRBV11-2|NA
CASSLEGYYEQYF
TGTGCCAGCAGCTTAGAGGGCTACTACGAGCAGTACTTC
>TRBJ2-2|NA|TRBV13|NA
CASSWTANTGELFF
TGTGCCAGCAGCTGGACAGCGAACACCGGGGAGCTGTTTTTT
>TRBJ2-3|NA|TRBV5-4|TRBD2
CASAKRGLTDTQYF
TGTGCCAGCGCCAAGCGGGGCCTAACAGATACGCAGTATTTT
>TRBJ1-5|NA|TRBV6-5|NA
CASSYTVGSNQPQHF
TGTGCCAGCAGTTACACGGTTGGTAGCAATCAGCCCCAGCATTTT
>TRBJ1-2|NA|TRBV7-9|NA
CASSLAAGTNYGYTF
TGTGCCAGCAGCTTAGCCGCAGGTACTAACTATGGCTACACCTTC
>TRBJ2-5|NA|TRBV6-6|NA
CASREGPSQGTQYF
TGTGCCAGCAGGGAAGGACCCTCTCAGGGGACCCAGTACTTC